The 26 T cell receptor beta chains below all came from one sample that was sequenced in a study of shared clonotypes between healthy human individuals. Assay: immunoSEQ multiplex PCR; the TCRdb copy retains only in-frame clones and omits some. The sample holds 2.3 million or so clones, approximately 93% seen once. The sequencing sample was made of naive CD4+ T cells from PBMCs. Documented subset: CD45RA+ positively selected. Receptors were obtained from a man younger than 35 in good health. Some clones in this sample may be carry-over from other donors' samples.

J is TRBJ1-1 and V is TRBV29-1; D remains unclear. The CDR3 contains 14 residues. V lost 7 bases to trimming and J lost 0 bases, with 15 bases between them. Per the germline V gene, CDR1 is SQVTM and CDR2 is ANQGSEA. CDR3 DNA: TGCAGCGCCCATAACCCCGCCATGAACACTGAAGCTTTCTTT. Its protein product is CSAHNPAMNTEAFF.

The chain recombines TRBV5-1 with TRBJ2-2; no definite D call. The germline gives CDR1 SGHRS, CDR2 YFSETQ. The CDR3 runs to 15 residues. Trimming stripped 4 bases from V and 4 bases from J, with 14 bases between. The CDR3 DNA is TGCGCCAGCAGCGCAGCCCTAGAATTCACCGGGGAGCTGTTTTTT. This sequence encodes CASSAALEFTGELFF.

With regard to this clone: Distinct nucleotide sequences in the sample also encode this CDR3. This chain uses TRBV5-1 with TRBJ1-5, with 7 nucleotides matching TRBD1. With V trimmed by 4 bases and J by 2 bases, 3 bases remained unmatched. CDR3 length: 14 amino acids. Germline CDR1 is SGHRS and CDR2 is YFSETQ. CDR3: CASSPRGGNQPQHF. The CDR3 DNA is TGCGCCAGCAGCCCCAGGGGGGGCAATCAGCCCCAGCATTTT.

In its sample, this clone was seen once. For the CDR3, the DNA is TGTGCCAGCAGTAACAGGGTGGGAGGAAACACCATATATTTT. Amino acids: CASSNRVGGNTIYF. The chain couples TRBV2 to TRBJ1-3; perhaps TRBD1 as D (6 bases). The CDR3 is 14 amino acids. The V end lost 5 bases, the J end lost 4 bases, and 12 bases lay between the germline ends. The V gene's germline CDR1 is SNHLY and CDR2 FYNNEI. The full variable domain, its missing parts supplied by reference TRBV2 and TRBJ1-3, is EPEVTQTPSHQVTQMGQEVILRCVPISNHLYFYWYRQILGQKVEFLVSFYNNEISEKSEIFDDQFSVERPDGSNFTLKIRSTKLEDSAMYFCASSNRVGGNTIYFGEGSWLTVV.

Here the CDR3 DNA reads TGCGCCAGCAGTGCTTCAGGGGAGACTAATGAAAAACTGTTTTTT. Translating gives CASSASGETNEKLFF. J is TRBJ1-4 and V is TRBV4-1, with TRBD1 as a possible D gene (6 bases). V gave up 6 bases and J gave up 2 bases, with 13 bases separating them. The CDR3 length is 15 residues. The germline CDR1 and CDR2 sequences are MGHRA and YSYEKL.

The chain uses TRBV5-3 and TRBJ1-1; D call uncertain. TRBV5-3 is marked as an open reading frame, function uncertain. CDR3 length: 15 amino acids. Trimming removed 5 bases at V and 6 bases at J, with 20 bases between. The chain's CDR3 is CARRNAPPSVAEAFF. CDR3 sequence (DNA): TGTGCCAGAAGGAATGCACCTCCCTCTGTCGCTGAAGCTTTCTTT.

The V call is TRBV5-6, the J call TRBJ2-1; 9 nucleotides agree with TRBD2. This CDR3 spans 17 amino acids. Germline values: CDR1 SGHDT, CDR2 YYEEEE. The J segment lost 4 bases and the V segment lost 4 bases, leaving 12 bases of the junction unmatched. CDR3 DNA: TGTGCCAGCAGCCAACAATTCCCGAGCGGGAGGTACAATGAGCAGTTCTTC. This encodes CASSQQFPSGRYNEQFF.

This chain connects TRBV2 to TRBJ2-2, with a tentative D call TRBD2 (5 bases). Germline assignment: CDR1 SNHLY and CDR2 FYNNEI. The ends were cut back, 2 bases at V and 7 bases at J, with 5 bases in the middle. The CDR3 consists of 12 residues. The CDR3 DNA follows: TGTGCCAGCAGTGAACGGGACGGGGAGCTGTTTTTT. The encoded protein is CASSERDGELFF.

There are a few counts of this clone. The same CDR3 is also encoded by other DNA sequences in this sample. The gene calls are TRBV20-1 and TRBJ1-2; weak D call: TRBD1 (6 bases). Between the trimmed V and J ends, which lost 5 bases and 8 bases, there was a span of 9 bases. CDR3 size: 10 residues. The germline gives CDR1 DFQATT, CDR2 SNEGSKA (reference sequence). The CDR3 sequence is CSAVRGGYTF. DNA of the CDR3: TGCAGTGCTGTCAGGGGCGGCTACACCTTC.

The rearrangement uses TRBV2 and TRBJ2-1; 11 bases line up with TRBD2. This CDR3 spans 17 amino acids. V shed 5 bases and J 2 bases; nucleotides not matched to a gene: 8. Germline assignment: CDR1 SNHLY and CDR2 FYNNEI. CDR3 amino acids: CASSPPSLAGAYNEQFF. DNA for the CDR3: TGTGCCAGCAGTCCTCCCTCACTAGCGGGAGCCTACAATGAGCAGTTCTTC.

The V gene is TRBV2, the J gene TRBJ2-7; 8 nucleotides line up with TRBD2. Trimming cost V 8 bases and J 11 bases; bases outside gene matches: 14. CDR3 length: 13 residues. Germline assignment: CDR1 SNHLY and CDR2 FYNNEI. The DNA for the CDR3 is TGTGCCAGCCTGGAGCGGGAGCTCTTTACGAAGTACTTC. Translating gives CASLERELFTKYF.

The chain employs TRBV28 and TRBJ1-3, with D hard to call. Trimming cost V 5 bases and J 0 bases, with 17 bases left between them. This CDR3 is built from 17 residues. CDR1 is MDHEN and CDR2 is SYDVKM in the germline V gene. The CDR3 sequence is CASSISGWGSSGNTIYF. The DNA of the CDR3 is TGTGCCAGCAGTATATCGGGGTGGGGAAGCTCTGGAAACACCATATATTTT.

The chain joins TRBV5-1 to TRBJ2-5, with D maybe TRBD1 (6 bases). From germline, CDR1 is SGHRS and CDR2 YFSETQ. This CDR3 is built from 14 residues. Trimming left V 4 bases short and J 3 bases short, with 13 bases between. The CDR3 DNA is TGCGCCAGCAGCCTTACCCGACAGGAAGAGACCCAGTACTTC. It is translated as CASSLTRQEETQYF.

The CDR3: CASSQDNAAARVGEKLFF. CDR3 nucleotide sequence: TGCGCCAGCAGCCAAGATAATGCGGCAGCTCGGGTGGGGGAAAAACTGTTTTTT. The V gene is TRBV4-3, the J gene TRBJ1-4; D call uncertain. CDR1 and CDR2 (germline): LGHNA, YSLEER. The CDR3 is made up of 18 amino acids. V was shortened by 0 bases and J by 8 bases, with 22 bases between the two germline ends.

A remark on this clone: Distinct nucleotide sequences in the sample also encode this CDR3. This chain joins TRBV28 and TRBJ2-7, with D unresolved. Trimming stripped 2 bases from V and 0 bases from J, with 8 bases between. The CDR3 totals 14 residues. Per germline, CDR1 MDHEN and CDR2 SYDVKM. The CDR3 sequence: CASSLGSSSYEQYF. In nucleotides, the CDR3 is TGTGCCAGCAGTTTAGGCTCGTCCTCCTACGAGCAGTACTTC. Combining the CDR3 with reference TRBV28 and TRBJ2-7 gives the whole variable domain DVKVTQSSRYLVKRTGEKVFLECVQDMDHENMFWYRQDPGLGLRLIYFSYDVKMKEKGDIPEGYSVSREKKERFSLILESASTNQTSMYLCASSLGSSSYEQYFGPGTRLTVT.

This clone was recorded once. J is TRBJ1-4 and V is TRBV7-9; D unclear. The CDR3 covers 13 residues. V lost 5 bases and J 16 bases, leaving 20 bases between the germline ends. In germline, CDR1 is SEHNR, CDR2 FQNEAQ (reference sequence). CDR3 residues: CASSRAGAWGQFF. DNA of the CDR3: TGTGCCAGCAGCCGGGCCGGTGCTTGGGGTCAGTTTTTT.

This chain links TRBV5-1 with TRBJ1-1; TRBD1 matches 8 bases. Germline V gene data show CDR1 as SGHRS and CDR2 as YFSETQ. This CDR3 contains 13 residues. V lost 0 bases, J lost 9 bases, and 4 bases stayed unmatched. The CDR3 DNA is TGCGCCAGCAGCTTGGTCCAGGGGGCGCAAGCTTTCTTT. This encodes CASSLVQGAQAFF. The full variable domain, completed using reference TRBV5-1 and TRBJ1-1, is KAGVTQTPRYLIKTRGQQVTLSCSPISGHRSVSWYQQTPGQGLQFLFEYFSETQRNKGNFPGRFSGRQFSNSRSEMNVSTLELGDSALYLCASSLVQGAQAFFGQGTRLTVV.

The chain recombines TRBV28 with TRBJ2-7; 9 bases match TRBD1. The CDR3 sequence is 17 residues long. Per germline, CDR1 MDHEN and CDR2 SYDVKM. The ends lost 4 bases at V and 4 bases at J; junction bases unmatched: 14. The CDR3 nucleotides are TGTGCCAGCAGTTCAACCGGGGGACAGGGATTTCGGTACGAGCAGTACTTC. The encoded protein is CASSSTGGQGFRYEQYF.

This chain uses TRBV4-3 with TRBJ1-1, with D unresolved. Trimming pared 3 bases from V and 1 base from J, leaving 12 bases between. In germline, CDR1 is LGHNA, CDR2 YSLEER. The CDR3 is 15 residues long. Written as DNA, the CDR3 is TGCGCCAGCAGCCAGTCCACACGAGCGAACACTGAAGCTTTCTTT. This sequence encodes CASSQSTRANTEAFF.

The chain links TRBV18 to TRBJ2-7; a possible D gene is TRBD2 (6 bases). Germline V gene data show CDR1 as KGHSH and CDR2 as LQKENI. The CDR3 sequence is 16 residues long. V was cut by 3 bases and J by 2 bases, with 17 bases left in between. The CDR3 here is CASSPQIPGATYEQYF. The CDR3 DNA reads as TGTGCCAGCTCACCTCAAATTCCGGGAGCCACCTACGAGCAGTACTTC. Based on the CDR3 plus reference TRBV18 and TRBJ2-7, the full variable domain is NAGVMQNPRHLVRRRGQEARLRCSPMKGHSHVYWYRQLPEEGLKFMVYLQKENIIDESGMPKERFSAEFPKEGPSILRIQQVVRGDSAAYFCASSPQIPGATYEQYFGPGTRLTVT.

The gene calls are TRBV9 and TRBJ1-1; D may be TRBD1 (6 bases). This CDR3 spans 17 amino acids. Germline CDR1 SGDLS, CDR2 YYNGEE. The V end lost 0 bases, the J end lost 0 bases, and 15 bases lay between the germline ends. The CDR3 nucleotides read TGTGCCAGCAGCGTAGGTTCGAGGGGGATGATGAACACTGAAGCTTTCTTT. Translation gives CASSVGSRGMMNTEAFF.

The chain uses TRBV10-3 and TRBJ1-6; 8 bases map to TRBD1. CDR3 length: 14 residues. From germline, CDR1 is ENHRY and CDR2 SYGVKD. Unmatched junction bases numbered 10, after V lost 5 bases and J lost 13 bases. The CDR3 is CAISTGTGEGPLHF. DNA for the CDR3: TGTGCCATCAGTACCGGGACAGGAGAAGGTCCCCTCCACTTT.

V gene TRBV5-1 combines with J gene TRBJ2-4; D remains unclear. Trimming took off 0 bases at V and 3 bases at J, with 10 bases between the two ends. Looked up from germline, CDR1 is SGHRS and CDR2 is YFSETQ. The CDR3 is made up of 15 amino acids. CDR3 in amino acids: CASSLEVAYKNIQYF. DNA of the CDR3: TGCGCCAGCAGCTTGGAGGTCGCCTACAAAAACATTCAGTACTTC.

The rearrangement uses TRBV6-6 and TRBJ2-2; the D is unclear. V was cut by 7 bases and J by 4 bases, with 13 bases left in between. Germline CDR1 MNHNY, CDR2 SVGAGI (reference sequence). This CDR3 has 14 amino acids. CDR3 loop: CASMAVSRTGELFF. The CDR3 nucleotides are TGTGCCAGCATGGCCGTAAGTCGCACCGGGGAGCTGTTTTTT.

This clone was seen more than once but under ten times. The CDR3 region is CASSQFVGLAQHF. CDR3 DNA: TGTGCCAGCAGCCAATTTGTGGGCCTGGCCCAGCATTTT. J is TRBJ1-5 and V is TRBV4-2, with D unresolved. The CDR3 consists of 13 residues. Trimming left V 2 bases short and J 11 bases short, with 13 bases between. Germline V gene data show CDR1 as LGHNA and CDR2 as YNFKEQ.

This chain joins TRBV27 and TRBJ2-3, with D perhaps matching TRBD1 (5 bases). CDR3 length equals 19 residues. CDR1 is MNHEY, CDR2 SMNVEV, per germline (reference sequence). Trimming took off 5 bases at V and 0 bases at J, with 24 bases between the two ends. CDR3 DNA sequence: TGTGCCAGCAGTCCTAGGGGTCCCACCCGCTTAACTAGCACAGATACGCAGTATTTT. It specifies CASSPRGPTRLTSTDTQYF.